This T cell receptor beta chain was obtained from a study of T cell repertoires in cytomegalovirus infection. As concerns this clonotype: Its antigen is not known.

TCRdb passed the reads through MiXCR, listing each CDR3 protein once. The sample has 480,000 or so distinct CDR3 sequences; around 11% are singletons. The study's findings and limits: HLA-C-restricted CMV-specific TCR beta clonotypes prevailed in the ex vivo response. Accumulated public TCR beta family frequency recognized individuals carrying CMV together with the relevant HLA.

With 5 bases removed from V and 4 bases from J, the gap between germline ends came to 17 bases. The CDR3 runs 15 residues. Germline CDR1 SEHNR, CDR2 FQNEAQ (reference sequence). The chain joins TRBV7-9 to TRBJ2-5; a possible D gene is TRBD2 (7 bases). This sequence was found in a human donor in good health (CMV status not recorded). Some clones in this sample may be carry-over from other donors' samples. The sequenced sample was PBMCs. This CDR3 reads CASSPRTAGRETQYF. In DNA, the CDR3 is TGTGCCAGCAGCCCTCGGACAGCGGGGCGAGAGACCCAGTACTTC.